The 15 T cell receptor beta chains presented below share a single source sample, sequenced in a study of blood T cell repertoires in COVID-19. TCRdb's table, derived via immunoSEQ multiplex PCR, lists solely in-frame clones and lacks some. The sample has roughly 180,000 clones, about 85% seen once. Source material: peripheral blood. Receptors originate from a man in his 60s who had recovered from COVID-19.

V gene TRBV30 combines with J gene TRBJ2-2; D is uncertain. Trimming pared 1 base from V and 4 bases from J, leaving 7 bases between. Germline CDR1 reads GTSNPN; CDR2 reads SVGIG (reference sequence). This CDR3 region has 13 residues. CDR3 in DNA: TGTGCCTGGAGTGAACCGAGCACCGGGGAGCTGTTTTTT. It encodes CAWSEPSTGELFF.

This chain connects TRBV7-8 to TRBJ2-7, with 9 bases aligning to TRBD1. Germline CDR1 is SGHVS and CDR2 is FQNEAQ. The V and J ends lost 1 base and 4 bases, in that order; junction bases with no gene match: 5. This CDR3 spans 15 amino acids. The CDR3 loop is CASSLGGQGVYEQYF. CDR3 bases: TGTGCCAGCAGCTTAGGGGGACAGGGAGTTTACGAGCAGTACTTC.

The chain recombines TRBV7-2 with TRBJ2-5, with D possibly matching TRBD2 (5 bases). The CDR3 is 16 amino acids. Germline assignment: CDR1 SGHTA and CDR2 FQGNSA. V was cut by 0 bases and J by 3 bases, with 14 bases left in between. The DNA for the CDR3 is TGTGCCAGCAGCTTAGCACTAGTTCTGAGAGAAGAGACCCAGTACTTC. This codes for CASSLALVLREETQYF.

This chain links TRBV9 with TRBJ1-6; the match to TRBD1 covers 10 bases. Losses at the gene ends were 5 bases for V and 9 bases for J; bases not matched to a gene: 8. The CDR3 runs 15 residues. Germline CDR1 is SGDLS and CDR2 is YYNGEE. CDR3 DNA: TGTGCCAGCAGTCTTGGACAGGGGGGAAGTTCACCCCTCCACTTT. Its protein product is CASSLGQGGSSPLHF.

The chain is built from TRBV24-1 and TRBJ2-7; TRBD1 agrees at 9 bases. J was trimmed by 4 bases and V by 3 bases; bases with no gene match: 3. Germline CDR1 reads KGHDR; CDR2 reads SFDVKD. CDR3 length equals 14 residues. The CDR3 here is CATSDGTGKYEQYF. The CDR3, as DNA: TGTGCCACCAGTGATGGGACAGGGAAATACGAGCAGTACTTC.

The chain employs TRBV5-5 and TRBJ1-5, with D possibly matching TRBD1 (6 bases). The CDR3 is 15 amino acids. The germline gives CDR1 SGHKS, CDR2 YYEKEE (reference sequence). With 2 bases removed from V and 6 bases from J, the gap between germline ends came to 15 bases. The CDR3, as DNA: TGTGCCAGCAGCTTCGCGGGGGGCTTAGGTCAGCCCCAGCATTTT. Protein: CASSFAGGLGQPQHF.

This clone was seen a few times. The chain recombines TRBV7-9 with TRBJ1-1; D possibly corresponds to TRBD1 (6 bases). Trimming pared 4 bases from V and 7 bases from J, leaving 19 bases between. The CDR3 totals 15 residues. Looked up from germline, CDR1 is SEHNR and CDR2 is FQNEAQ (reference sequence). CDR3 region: CASSSSRDTKIEAFF. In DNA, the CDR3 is TGTGCCAGCAGCTCTTCCAGGGACACCAAAATTGAAGCTTTCTTT.

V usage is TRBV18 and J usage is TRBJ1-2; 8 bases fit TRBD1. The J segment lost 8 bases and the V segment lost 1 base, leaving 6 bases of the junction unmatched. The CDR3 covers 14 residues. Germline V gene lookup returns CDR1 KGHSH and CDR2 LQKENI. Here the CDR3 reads CASSPLATGDGYTF. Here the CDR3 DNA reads TGTGCCAGCTCACCACTAGCGACAGGGGACGGCTACACCTTC.

CDR3 loop: CASSLSSGREAYGYTF. The CDR3 DNA sequence: TGTGCCAGCAGCTTGTCAAGTGGCAGGGAGGCGTATGGCTACACCTTC. The chain carries TRBV5-4 and TRBJ1-2, with D tentatively TRBD1 (5 bases). Germline CDR1 SGHNT, CDR2 YYREEE (reference sequence). Trimming took 1 base from V and 5 from J, leaving 18 bases between them. The CDR3 runs to 16 residues.

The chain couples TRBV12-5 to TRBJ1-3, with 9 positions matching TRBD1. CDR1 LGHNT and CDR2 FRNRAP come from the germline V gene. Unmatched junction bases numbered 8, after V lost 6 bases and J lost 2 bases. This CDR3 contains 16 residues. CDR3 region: CASGKGQGGTGNTIYF. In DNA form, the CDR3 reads TGTGCTAGTGGAAAGGGACAGGGTGGAACTGGAAACACCATATATTTT.

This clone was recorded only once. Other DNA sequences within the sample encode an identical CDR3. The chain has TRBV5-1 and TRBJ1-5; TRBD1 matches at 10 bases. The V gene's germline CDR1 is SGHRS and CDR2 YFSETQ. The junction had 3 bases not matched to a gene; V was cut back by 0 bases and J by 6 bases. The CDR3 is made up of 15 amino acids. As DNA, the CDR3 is TGCGCCAGCAGCTTGGGACAGGGGGCGAGTCAGCCCCAGCATTTT. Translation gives CASSLGQGASQPQHF.

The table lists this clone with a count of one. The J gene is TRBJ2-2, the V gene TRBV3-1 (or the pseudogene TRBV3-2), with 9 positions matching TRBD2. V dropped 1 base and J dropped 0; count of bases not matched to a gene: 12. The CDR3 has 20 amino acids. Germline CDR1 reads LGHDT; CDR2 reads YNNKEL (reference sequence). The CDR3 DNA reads TGTGCCAGCAGCCAAGGGGGCCTTTGGGTAGCGGGAGCGAACACCGGGGAGCTGTTTTTT. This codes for CASSQGGLWVAGANTGELFF.

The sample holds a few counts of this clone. The CDR3 DNA follows: TGTGCCAGCAGTTACTCAGGGGCTGGGCAGCCCCAGCATTTT. As protein: CASSYSGAGQPQHF. The chain employs TRBV6-5 and TRBJ1-5; the D gene is possibly TRBD1 (5 bases). From germline, CDR1 is MNHEY and CDR2 SVGAGI. V lost 0 bases and J lost 7, with 10 bases in between. The CDR3 totals 14 residues.

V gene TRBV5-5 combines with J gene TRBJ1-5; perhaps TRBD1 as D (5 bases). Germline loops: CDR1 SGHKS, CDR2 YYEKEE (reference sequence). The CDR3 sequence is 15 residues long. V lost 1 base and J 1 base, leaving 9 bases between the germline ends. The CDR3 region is CASSLRGESNQPQHF. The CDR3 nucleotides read TGTGCCAGCAGCTTGCGGGGGGAAAGCAATCAGCCCCAGCATTTT. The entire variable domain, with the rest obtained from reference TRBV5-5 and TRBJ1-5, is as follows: DAGVTQSPTHLIKTRGQQVTLRCSPISGHKSVSWYQQVLGQGPQFIFQYYEKEERGRGNFPDRFSARQFPNYSSELNVNALLLGDSALYLCASSLRGESNQPQHFGDGTRLSIL.

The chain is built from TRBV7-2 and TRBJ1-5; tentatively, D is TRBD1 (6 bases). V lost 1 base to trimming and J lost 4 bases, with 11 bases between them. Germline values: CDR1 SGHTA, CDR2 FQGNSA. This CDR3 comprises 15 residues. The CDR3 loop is CASSLGAGDNQPQHF. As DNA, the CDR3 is TGTGCCAGCAGCTTAGGGGCAGGGGATAATCAGCCCCAGCATTTT. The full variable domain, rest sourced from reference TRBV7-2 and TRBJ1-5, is GAGVSQSPSNKVTEKGKDVELRCDPISGHTALYWYRQSLGQGLEFLIYFQGNSAPDKSGLPSDRFSAERTGGSVSTLTIQRTQQEDSAVYLCASSLGAGDNQPQHFGDGTRLSIL.